The 26 T cell receptor beta chains listed next were all sequenced from one sample in a study of cytomegalovirus exposure and HLA in healthy donors. The PCR made use of 60 Vbeta and 13 Jbeta primers. Repertoires were generated with immunoSEQ multiplex PCR, while TCRdb's copy carries only in-frame clones and drops some. This table holds 95,000 to 110,000 clones, more than 75% found once. Specimen: PBMCs. The receptors originated from a woman aged 40 to 55 in good health and CMV-seronegative.

The chain couples TRBV14 to TRBJ2-1; 11 bases align to TRBD2. The V gene's germline CDR1 is SGHDN and CDR2 FVKESK. The CDR3 runs to 19 residues. Trimming removed 5 bases from V and 8 bases from J; junction bases left unmatched: 20. The CDR3 DNA reads TGTGCCAGCAGCTATACCCCTGGAGGACTAGCGGGTTTCAAAGATGAGCAGTTCTTC. Encoded protein: CASSYTPGGLAGFKDEQFF.

This clone has just a few counts. V gene TRBV5-4 combines with J gene TRBJ2-3, with 9 nucleotides matching TRBD2. The CDR3 runs to 18 residues. Per the germline V gene, CDR1 is SGHNT and CDR2 is YYREEE (reference sequence). With V trimmed by 0 bases and J by 2 bases, 10 bases remained unmatched. The CDR3 DNA is TGTGCCAGCAGCTTGGGAGCGGGAGGCCGCCAAACCACAGATACGCAGTATTTT. Protein sequence: CASSLGAGGRQTTDTQYF.

The J gene is TRBJ2-6, the V gene TRBV29-1; 7 bases map to TRBD1. In germline, CDR1 is SQVTM, CDR2 ANQGSEA. Losses at the gene ends were 6 bases for V and 0 bases for J; bases not matched to a gene: 8. This CDR3 region has 16 residues. The CDR3 coding sequence is TGCAGCGTCTCTCCGGGACAGCTCTCTGGGGCCAACGTCCTGACTTTC. Amino acids: CSVSPGQLSGANVLTF.

This clone was seen a single time. This sequence joins TRBV19 and TRBJ2-7; tentative D call: TRBD1 (5 bases). V was clipped by 1 base and J by 1 base, with 11 bases between them. The CDR3 sequence is 15 residues long. Germline V gene lookup returns CDR1 LNHDA and CDR2 SQIVND (reference sequence). CDR3 DNA sequence: TGTGCCAGTAGTATAGTAGGGGCTGGGTCCTACGAGCAGTACTTC. It is translated as CASSIVGAGSYEQYF.

This clone was detected only a few times. The V and J genes are TRBV4-3 and TRBJ2-5; TRBD2 might be the D (6 bases). V was shortened by 3 bases and J by 5 bases, with 22 bases between the two germline ends. Germline-derived CDR1 and CDR2 are LGHNA and YSLEER. This CDR3 spans 17 amino acids. CDR3 bases: TGCGCCAGCAGCCAGGCTATCGGGGGTCTGGGGGGTGAGACCCAGTACTTC. Translating it yields CASSQAIGGLGGETQYF.

This rearrangement joins TRBV4-2 to TRBJ1-4; 10 nucleotides line up with TRBD1. Per the germline V gene, CDR1 is LGHNA and CDR2 is YNFKEQ. The ends lost 0 bases at V and 7 bases at J; junction bases unmatched: 8. This CDR3 has 17 amino acids. CDR3 in amino acids: CASSQETAGQGSEKLFF. CDR3 coding DNA: TGTGCCAGCAGCCAAGAAACGGCGGGACAGGGGAGTGAAAAACTGTTTTTT.

The chain has TRBV5-6 and TRBJ2-1, with 10 bases that match TRBD2. The CDR3 spans 15 residues. Germline V lookup: CDR1 SGHDT, CDR2 YYEEEE. V trimming: 4 bases; J trimming: 9 bases; junction bases outside the gene matches: 10. CDR3 loop: CASSTTGTSEGEQFF. The CDR3 DNA reads as TGTGCCAGCAGCACAACCGGGACTAGCGAGGGTGAGCAGTTCTTC.

This clone was seen a single time. This chain links TRBV7-2 with TRBJ2-2; unclear D gene. Trimming removed 5 bases from V and 4 bases from J, with 2 bases in between. This CDR3 comprises 11 residues. Germline lookup yields CDR1 SGHTA and CDR2 FQGNSA. The DNA for the CDR3 is TGTGCCAGCAGCCGCACCGGGGAGCTGTTTTTT. It specifies CASSRTGELFF.

Written as DNA, the CDR3 is TGTGCCAGTAGTTCGTCATGGGGGGGGCTCGGCGAGCAGTACTTC. Its translation is CASSSSWGGLGEQYF. The genes are TRBV19 and TRBJ2-7; TRBD2 is a possible D gene (7 bases). The CDR3 is 15 amino acids. V was shortened by 5 bases and J by 6 bases, with 20 bases between the two germline ends. Per the germline V gene, CDR1 is LNHDA and CDR2 is SQIVND (reference sequence).

This clone was seen once. The chain is built from TRBV5-5 and TRBJ1-5; possible D gene TRBD1, 5 bases. From germline, CDR1 is SGHKS and CDR2 YYEKEE (reference sequence). The CDR3 covers 14 residues. The germline V and J ends were trimmed by 3 bases and 4 bases, with 11 bases remaining between them. CDR3: CASSSSAGNQPQHF. The CDR3 coding sequence is TGTGCCAGCAGCTCCTCCGCAGGGAATCAGCCCCAGCATTTT.

The V gene is TRBV28, the J gene TRBJ1-3; D not certain. The CDR3 sequence is 14 residues long. V was pared by 3 bases and J by 9 bases, with 15 bases between. Germline V gene data show CDR1 as MDHEN and CDR2 as SYDVKM. The CDR3 DNA is TGTGCCAGCAGTTTCCCCCTAGGGAGGGCCACCATATATTTT. It translates to CASSFPLGRATIYF.

This chain uses TRBV6-5 with TRBJ1-3, with 7 bases fitting TRBD1. CDR1 is MNHEY and CDR2 is SVGAGI in the germline V gene. Germline trimming cut 6 bases from V and 0 bases from J; bases unmatched to any gene: 5. The CDR3 runs to 15 residues. CDR3 coding DNA: TGTGCCAGCAGGCGGAAGGGGGCCTCTGGAAACACCATATATTTT. Protein: CASRRKGASGNTIYF.

There are a few counts of this clone. This chain connects TRBV28 to TRBJ2-1, with D unclear. Per germline, CDR1 MDHEN and CDR2 SYDVKM. The V end lost 5 bases, the J end lost 7 bases, and 9 bases lay between the germline ends. CDR3 length equals 12 residues. The CDR3 DNA is TGTGCCAGCAGTCCCGAGATTAATGAGCAGTTCTTC. As protein: CASSPEINEQFF.

The chain combines TRBV7-3 with TRBJ2-1, with 8 nucleotides matching TRBD2. There are 14 residues in the CDR3. V gave up 2 bases and J gave up 11 bases; unmatched junction bases: 8. Germline V gives CDR1 SGHTA, CDR2 FQGTGA. In DNA, the CDR3 is TGTGCCAGCAGCTTACAAGGACTAGCAGAAAAGCAGTTCTTC. It codes for CASSLQGLAEKQFF.

V is TRBV7-2 and J is TRBJ2-7; perhaps TRBD2 as D (5 bases). The CDR3 loop spans 16 amino acids. Trimming left V 5 bases short and J 0 bases short, with 17 bases between. CDR1 and CDR2 from the germline V gene are SGHTA and FQGNSA. The CDR3 region is CASSIDLGLLSYEQYF. CDR3 nucleotides: TGTGCCAGCAGCATCGACCTCGGACTTCTCTCCTACGAGCAGTACTTC.

There are a few counts of this clone. The gene calls are TRBV19 and TRBJ1-1; D perhaps matches TRBD1 (5 bases). The V gene's germline CDR1 is LNHDA and CDR2 SQIVND (reference sequence). V shed 8 bases and J shed 1 base, with 14 bases lying between them. The CDR3 consists of 14 residues. Here the CDR3 DNA reads TGTGCCAGTGGTTTCGGGGGGACGAACACTGAAGCTTTCTTT. This sequence encodes CASGFGGTNTEAFF.

The chain carries TRBV27 and TRBJ2-7; the match to TRBD2 covers 13 bases. This CDR3 is built from 13 residues. Trimming cost V 8 bases and J 5 bases; bases outside gene matches: 3. Germline CDR1 MNHEY, CDR2 SMNVEV (reference sequence). The DNA of the CDR3 is TGTGCCAGCGGACTAGCGGGAGCGCACGAGCAGTACTTC. This translates into CASGLAGAHEQYF.

J is TRBJ1-2 and V is TRBV30; D is possibly TRBD1 (6 bases). The germline gives CDR1 GTSNPN, CDR2 SVGIG (reference sequence). CDR3 length: 12 amino acids. V was clipped by 7 bases and J by 4 bases, with 13 bases between them. The CDR3 is CASDSNSYGYTF. CDR3 in DNA: TGTGCCTCGGACAGTAATAGCTATGGCTACACCTTC.

The chain joins TRBV5-6 to TRBJ2-1, with 12 bases that match TRBD2. The V gene's germline CDR1 is SGHDT and CDR2 YYEEEE. Losses at the gene ends were 0 bases for V and 8 bases for J; bases not matched to a gene: 3. CDR3 length: 15 residues. CDR3 amino acids: CASSLGTSGMYEQFF. CDR3 DNA: TGTGCCAGCAGCTTGGGGACTAGCGGGATGTATGAGCAGTTCTTC.

The rearrangement links TRBV7-2 to TRBJ1-6; possible D gene TRBD1, 6 bases. CDR1 is SGHTA, CDR2 FQGNSA, per germline. The CDR3 is 14 amino acids. V lost 1 base and J lost 14, with 15 bases in between. The CDR3 loop is CASSLETGSRSLHF. The CDR3 DNA sequence: TGTGCCAGCAGCTTAGAAACAGGGAGTCGATCCCTCCACTTT. Combining the CDR3 with reference TRBV7-2 and TRBJ1-6 gives the whole variable domain GAGVSQSPSNKVTEKGKDVELRCDPISGHTALYWYRQSLGQGLEFLIYFQGNSAPDKSGLPSDRFSAERTGGSVSTLTIQRTQQEDSAVYLCASSLETGSRSLHFGNGTRLTVT.

This clone was picked up one time. The V call is TRBV7-8, the J call TRBJ2-1, with 10 bases fitting TRBD2. J gave up 9 bases and V 5 bases, and 13 bases lay outside the gene matches. Per the germline V gene, CDR1 is SGHVS and CDR2 is FQNEAQ. The CDR3 loop spans 16 amino acids. The CDR3 spells CASSPNGLAGVGEQFF. CDR3 sequence (DNA): TGTGCCAGCAGCCCCAACGGTCTAGCGGGAGTGGGTGAGCAGTTCTTC.

In its sample, this clone was seen a few times. In the same sample, other DNA sequences code for this CDR3. The chain has TRBV7-2 and TRBJ1-1; perhaps TRBD1 as D (5 bases). Germline V gene lookup returns CDR1 SGHTA and CDR2 FQGNSA. The CDR3 has 13 amino acids. The V end lost 5 bases, the J end lost 1 base, and 8 bases lay between the germline ends. The CDR3 DNA reads TGTGCCAGCAGCCTTGGACAGAACACTGAAGCTTTCTTT. It encodes CASSLGQNTEAFF.

The chain is built from TRBV19 and TRBJ1-2; possibly TRBD1 for D (6 bases). This CDR3 has 12 amino acids. CDR1 and CDR2 from the germline V gene are LNHDA and SQIVND (reference sequence). Trimming shortened V by 8 bases and J by 4 bases, and 11 bases separated the two germline ends. The CDR3 sequence: CASRQGGYGYTF. The CDR3 DNA sequence: TGTGCCAGTCGGCAAGGGGGCTATGGCTACACCTTC.

Only one count was recorded for this clone. V usage is TRBV5-6 and J usage is TRBJ1-5, with TRBD1 identical over 8 bases. This CDR3 contains 13 residues. Germline V gene data show CDR1 as SGHDT and CDR2 as YYEEEE. Trimming took 6 bases from V and 6 from J; bases not matched to a gene: 5. For the CDR3, the DNA is TGTGCCAGCACCACAGGGGGAGGTCAGCCCCAGCATTTT. Translated: CASTTGGGQPQHF.

The chain carries TRBV18 and TRBJ1-2; D might be TRBD1 (5 bases). CDR3 length equals 16 residues. V was clipped by 5 bases and J by 4 bases, with 20 bases between them. Germline V gives CDR1 KGHSH, CDR2 LQKENI. The CDR3, as DNA: TGTGCCAGCTCAAGGACTATGGGGGGAGAGCTCTATGGCTACACCTTC. Translating gives CASSRTMGGELYGYTF.

The gene calls are TRBV29-1 and TRBJ2-7, with 10 bases aligning to TRBD2. V lost 5 bases and J lost 4; bases outside the gene matches: 2. The CDR3 consists of 12 residues. Germline CDR1 SQVTM, CDR2 ANQGSEA. The chain's CDR3 is CSVSSGSYEQYF. Here the CDR3 DNA reads TGCAGCGTTTCTAGCGGGAGTTACGAGCAGTACTTC.